A single sample gave rise to the 22 T cell receptor beta chains below, sequenced in a study of technical replicates of blood from a few donors. Only in-frame clones appear in the TCRdb table, and some are missing; sequencing was by immunoSEQ multiplex PCR. The table has about 48,000 clones, approximately 90% seen once. Sequenced: PBMCs. Every receptor here comes from a human donor in good health. Some clones in this sample may be carry-over from other donors' samples.

The rearrangement links TRBV6-1 to TRBJ2-3; D may be TRBD1 (7 bases). The germline V gene has CDR1 MNHNS and CDR2 SASEGT. The V gene lost 10 bases and the J gene lost 4 bases, with 18 bases spanning the gap. The CDR3 is made up of 14 amino acids. The CDR3 DNA follows: TGTGCCACCGCTAAGGAGGGGACAGCAGATACGCAGTATTTT. Translated: CATAKEGTADTQYF.

This chain connects TRBV9 to TRBJ2-1; possible D gene TRBD2, 6 bases. Per the germline V gene, CDR1 is SGDLS and CDR2 is YYNGEE. V lost 0 bases and J 7 bases, leaving 11 bases between the germline ends. The CDR3 contains 14 residues. The CDR3 reads CASSVAGVWNEQFF. For the CDR3, the DNA is TGTGCCAGCAGCGTAGCGGGAGTTTGGAATGAGCAGTTCTTC. Complete variable domain (other parts from reference TRBV9 and TRBJ2-1): DSGVTQTPKHLITATGQRVTLRCSPRSGDLSVYWYQQSLDQGLQFLIQYYNGEERAKGNILERFSAQQFPDLHSELNLSSLELGDSALYFCASSVAGVWNEQFFGPGTRLTVL.

J is TRBJ1-1 and V is TRBV27, with D possibly TRBD1 on 5 matching bases. CDR1 and CDR2 from the germline V gene are MNHEY and SMNVEV (reference sequence). The CDR3 spans 14 residues. V shed 3 bases and J shed 0 bases, with 8 bases lying between them. CDR3 DNA sequence: TGTGCCAGCAGTTTGGCGGGACTGAACACTGAAGCTTTCTTT. Its protein product is CASSLAGLNTEAFF.

The chain combines TRBV7-9 with TRBJ2-7; unclear D gene. Trimming took off 5 bases at V and 7 bases at J, with 12 bases between the two ends. CDR1 is SEHNR and CDR2 is FQNEAQ in the germline V gene (reference sequence). The CDR3 is made up of 12 amino acids. Here the CDR3 reads CASSPTRLEQYF. As DNA, the CDR3 is TGTGCCAGCAGCCCGACCCGACTGGAGCAGTACTTC.

This clone was detected a few times. The chain joins TRBV4-3 to TRBJ1-2, with 8 positions matching TRBD1. Per germline, CDR1 LGHNA and CDR2 YSLEER. The length of the CDR3 is 17 residues. V was pared by 1 base and J by 8 bases, with 15 bases of the junction left unmatched. DNA of the CDR3: TGCGCCAGCAGCCAAGGGGGCCTCGGCAGGGGGCGAAAGGGCTACACCTTC. This sequence encodes CASSQGGLGRGRKGYTF.

The chain has TRBV7-8 and TRBJ2-1; D remains unclear. Germline V gives CDR1 SGHVS, CDR2 FQNEAQ. V was clipped by 5 bases and J by 10 bases, with 15 bases between them. The CDR3 covers 13 residues. This chain's CDR3 is CASSPPVFSEQFF. The DNA of the CDR3 is TGTGCCAGCAGCCCCCCGGTGTTTAGCGAGCAGTTCTTC.

The chain employs TRBV15 and TRBJ1-6; tentatively, D is TRBD1 (6 bases). Trimming shortened V by 5 bases and J by 9 bases, and 17 bases separated the two germline ends. Looked up from germline, CDR1 is LNHNV and CDR2 is YYDKDF (reference sequence). The CDR3 loop spans 15 amino acids. This CDR3 reads CATSGRGGEGSPLHF. CDR3 bases: TGTGCCACCAGCGGAAGAGGGGGAGAAGGTTCACCCCTCCACTTT.

The rearrangement links TRBV9 to TRBJ1-2; no reliable D call. CDR3 length: 14 residues. Trimming shortened V by 0 bases and J by 7 bases, and 13 bases separated the two germline ends. CDR1 SGDLS and CDR2 YYNGEE come from the germline V gene. CDR3 nucleotides: TGTGCCAGCAGCGTAGTATCCGGGGAGGGTGGCTACACCTTC. This sequence encodes CASSVVSGEGGYTF.

The rearrangement links TRBV7-9 to TRBJ2-7; 11 bases fit TRBD1. Germline-derived CDR1 and CDR2 are SEHNR and FQNEAQ (reference sequence). Trimming took 1 base from V and 4 from J; bases not matched to a gene: 6. This CDR3 is built from 16 residues. The CDR3 DNA is TGTGCCAGCAGCTTAGTTCACGGACAGGGGGCGTACGAGCAGTACTTC. Protein: CASSLVHGQGAYEQYF.

V gene TRBV5-4 combines with J gene TRBJ2-7; D is undetermined. This CDR3 is 13 amino acids long. V was clipped by 5 bases and J by 6 bases, with 15 bases between them. Germline CDR1 reads SGHNT; CDR2 reads YYREEE (reference sequence). The CDR3 reads CASSLDNLPEQYF. The CDR3 bases are TGTGCCAGCAGTCTTGACAACCTCCCCGAGCAGTACTTC. Filled out from reference TRBV5-4 and TRBJ2-7, the complete variable domain reads ETGVTQSPTHLIKTRGQQVTLRCSSQSGHNTVSWYQQALGQGPQFIFQYYREEENGRGNFPPRFSGLQFPNYSSELNVNALELDDSALYLCASSLDNLPEQYFGPGTRLTVT.

This clone was counted once. The V call is TRBV2, the J call TRBJ1-2, with D possibly TRBD1 on 6 matching bases. Trimming pared 5 bases from V and 0 bases from J, leaving 10 bases between. Germline-derived CDR1 and CDR2 are SNHLY and FYNNEI. This CDR3 is built from 14 residues. In DNA, the CDR3 is TGTGCCAGCAGTTCGGGGGGCTCTAACTATGGCTACACCTTC. Its protein is CASSSGGSNYGYTF. Variable domain in full (rest from reference TRBV2 and TRBJ1-2): EPEVTQTPSHQVTQMGQEVILRCVPISNHLYFYWYRQILGQKVEFLVSFYNNEISEKSEIFDDQFSVERPDGSNFTLKIRSTKLEDSAMYFCASSSGGSNYGYTFGSGTRLTVV.

This chain joins TRBV6-5 and TRBJ2-3, with D perhaps TRBD2 (6 bases). The CDR3 has 13 residues. The germline V gene encodes CDR1 MNHEY and CDR2 SVGAGI. The CDR3 sequence is CAAGGSSTDTQYF. The DNA for the CDR3 is TGTGCGGCCGGGGGTTCAAGCACAGATACGCAGTATTTT.

Turning to this clone: Since the CDR3 does not end with the conserved phenylalanine or tryptophan, this likely comes from a read error. The DNA is omitted, as the CDR3 cannot be located on it reliably, and the CDR3 follows TCRdb's listing. The chain uses TRBV4-2 and TRBJ2-7; the DNA was not compared with TRBD2, the D call given in the table. 9 amino acids form the CDR3, both terminal residues included. Looked up from germline, CDR1 is LGHNA and CDR2 is YNFKEQ. CDR3 amino acids: CASSQAPGS.

For the CDR3, the DNA is TGTGCCTGGAGGCGGCGCTGGGTATCTAGCACAGATACGCAGTATTTT. It encodes CAWRRRWVSSTDTQYF. The V and J genes are TRBV30 and TRBJ2-3; no clear D gene. Trimming stripped 3 bases from V and 0 bases from J, with 16 bases between. The CDR3 runs 16 residues. Per the germline V gene, CDR1 is GTSNPN and CDR2 is SVGIG (reference sequence).

The CDR3 reads CASSFMFTGELFF. In nucleotides, the CDR3 is TGTGCCAGCAGCTTTATGTTCACCGGGGAGCTGTTTTTT. The V call is TRBV11-2, the J call TRBJ2-2; the D is unclear. The CDR3 is 13 residues long. Trimming shortened V by 3 bases and J by 4 bases, and 6 bases separated the two germline ends. Per the germline V gene, CDR1 is SGHAT and CDR2 is FQNNGV.

The rearrangement links TRBV2 to TRBJ2-1; maybe TRBD2 (6 bases). Between the trimmed V and J ends, which lost 4 bases and 7 bases, there was a span of 17 bases. CDR1 and CDR2 (germline): SNHLY, FYNNEI. The CDR3 runs to 15 residues. This CDR3 reads CASSVSRGLSNEQFF. The CDR3 bases are TGTGCCAGCAGTGTATCGCGGGGACTCTCTAATGAGCAGTTCTTC.

The chain combines TRBV7-3 with TRBJ1-1; the D is unclear. CDR1 is SGHTA and CDR2 is FQGTGA in the germline V gene. Trimming took off 2 bases at V and 0 bases at J, with 13 bases between the two ends. CDR3 length: 16 residues. As DNA, the CDR3 is TGTGCCAGCAGCTTACAATTCTCACGGTTGAACACTGAAGCTTTCTTT. The encoded protein is CASSLQFSRLNTEAFF.

The chain carries TRBV5-1 and TRBJ1-1; 7 bases fit TRBD1. This CDR3 spans 14 amino acids. Germline V gene data show CDR1 as SGHRS and CDR2 as YFSETQ. Trimming cost V 3 bases and J 4 bases; bases outside gene matches: 6. DNA of the CDR3: TGCGCCAGCAGCTGGGGGACAGAGGGCACTGAAGCTTTCTTT. This encodes CASSWGTEGTEAFF.

The CDR3 DNA reads TGTGCCAGCAGCGTAGAGAACAGCGGGAGGGGGACCGGGGAGCTGTTTTTT. Its translation is CASSVENSGRGTGELFF. This chain connects TRBV9 to TRBJ2-2; 10 positions agree with TRBD2. The CDR3 contains 17 residues. The germline gives CDR1 SGDLS, CDR2 YYNGEE. With 0 bases clipped from V and 5 bases from J, the junction kept 7 bases outside the gene matches.

The J gene is TRBJ2-7, the V gene TRBV30; D is perhaps TRBD2 (6 bases). V gave up 1 base and J gave up 5 bases, with 18 bases separating them. Germline V gives CDR1 GTSNPN, CDR2 SVGIG (reference sequence). The CDR3 sequence is 15 residues long. In DNA form, the CDR3 reads TGTGCCTGGAGTGCAGGAGGAGGGCGCATCGACGAGCAGTACTTC. Translating it yields CAWSAGGGRIDEQYF.

This chain connects TRBV7-9 to TRBJ1-4; a weak D match, TRBD1 (6 bases). Germline-derived CDR1 and CDR2 are SEHNR and FQNEAQ (reference sequence). V lost 1 base to trimming and J lost 4 bases, with 13 bases between them. This CDR3 has 16 residues. CDR3 amino acids: CASSLGPTGLNEKLFF. The CDR3 nucleotides are TGTGCCAGCAGCTTAGGGCCGACAGGTCTTAATGAAAAACTGTTTTTT.

The J gene is TRBJ1-2, the V gene TRBV4-1; no clear D. V shed 4 bases and J shed 0 bases, with 12 bases lying between them. Germline V gene data show CDR1 as MGHRA and CDR2 as YSYEKL. The CDR3 has 15 amino acids. As DNA, the CDR3 is TGCGCCAGCAGCCTGCCCCAAGGAGCTAACTATGGCTACACCTTC. Encoded protein: CASSLPQGANYGYTF.